The next 19 T cell receptor beta chains were all read from a single sample in a study of OX40 agonist ivuxolimab in advanced cancers. Assay used: immunoSEQ multiplex PCR; TCRdb lists only in-frame clones, some missing. Among around 79,000 clones listed, 92% were seen once. The sequences come from CD4+ or CD8+ T cells sorted from blood, collected in a trial of the OX40 agonist ivuxolimab. Source of these receptors: an adult with an advanced solid tumor such as melanoma, head and neck, liver or kidney cancer.

This clone was detected only a few times. This chain links TRBV29-1 with TRBJ1-1; tentative D call: TRBD1 (5 bases). The germline V and J ends were trimmed by 6 bases and 12 bases, with 11 bases remaining between them. The length of the CDR3 is 9 residues. Germline lookup yields CDR1 SQVTM and CDR2 ANQGSEA. DNA of the CDR3: TGCAGCGTAGGGGACGTTTCTTTCTTT. This codes for CSVGDVSFF.

The chain has TRBV6-6 and TRBJ1-1; D perhaps matches TRBD1 (6 bases). Deletions cut 2 bases from V and 9 bases from J, with 19 bases between. This CDR3 has 15 residues. CDR1 and CDR2 (germline): MNHNY, SVGAGI (reference sequence). The CDR3 spells CASSYGAGAMEQAFF. In nucleotides, the CDR3 is TGTGCCAGCAGTTACGGGGCAGGGGCGATGGAACAAGCTTTCTTT.

In its sample, this clone was seen once. The chain links TRBV4-1 to TRBJ2-1, with D possibly matching TRBD2 (6 bases). This CDR3 region has 16 residues. CDR1 and CDR2 from the germline V gene are MGHRA and YSYEKL. Trimming pared 3 bases from V and 6 bases from J, leaving 18 bases between. The DNA of the CDR3 is TGCGCCAGCAGCCAGGAACCGGGACTGGGAGTCAATGAGCAGTTCTTC. Protein: CASSQEPGLGVNEQFF.

With regard to this clone: A junction end diverges from the germline sequence, so it may reflect a read error. Additional DNA sequences in this sample encode the identical CDR3. V usage is TRBV28 and J usage is TRBJ1-2; D uncertain. The CDR3 length is 11 residues. Germline V gives CDR1 MDHEN, CDR2 SYDVKM. CDR3 sequence reads: CASRTYKGYTF. CDR3 DNA: TGTGCCAGCAGGACCTATAAAGGCTACACCTTT.

The gene calls are TRBV6-5 and TRBJ2-2; D is perhaps TRBD1 (6 bases). This CDR3 contains 14 residues. The germline V gene has CDR1 MNHEY and CDR2 SVGAGI. V lost 2 bases to trimming and J lost 4 bases, with 8 bases between them. The CDR3 is CASSYQGITGELFF. The CDR3 bases are TGTGCCAGCAGTTACCAGGGGATCACCGGGGAGCTGTTTTTT.

V and J are TRBV5-6 and TRBJ1-2, with 7 bases that match TRBD1. J gave up 8 bases and V 0 bases, and 16 bases lay outside the gene matches. This CDR3 has 17 residues. Germline assignment: CDR1 SGHDT and CDR2 YYEEEE. The CDR3 DNA reads as TGTGCCAGCAGCTTGGGGGGGAGGACAGGAAGCGCCAAGGGCTACACCTTC. It yields the protein CASSLGGRTGSAKGYTF.

J is TRBJ2-1 and V is TRBV21-1; TRBD1, as called in the table, went unchecked against the DNA. TRBV21-1 is a pseudogene locus. The CDR3 spans 14 residues. In DNA form, the CDR3 reads TGTGCCAGCAGCGGACAGGGGTTGCAGGGTGAGCAGTTCTTC. Translation gives CASSGQGLQGEQFF.

The chain joins TRBV4-1 to TRBJ2-1; unclear D gene. Germline CDR1 MGHRA, CDR2 YSYEKL. V shed 1 base and J shed 8 bases, with 6 bases lying between them. CDR3 size: 12 residues. In DNA form, the CDR3 reads TGCGCCAGCAGCCAAGCTGCGGATGAGCAGTTCTTC. Translating it yields CASSQAADEQFF.

The chain is built from TRBV6-1 and TRBJ2-2, with D possibly called TRBD1 or TRBD2 (5 bases each). CDR1 is MNHNS and CDR2 is SASEGT in the germline V gene. Trimming took off 9 bases at V and 6 bases at J, with 20 bases between the two ends. There are 15 residues in the CDR3. The CDR3 DNA reads TGTGCCAGGGGGGAGTGGCCTGTCCGCCCCGGGGAGCTGTTTTTT. It yields the protein CARGEWPVRPGELFF.

The J gene is TRBJ1-1, the V gene TRBV4-3, with D perhaps matching TRBD1 (6 bases). The germline V gene encodes CDR1 LGHNA and CDR2 YSLEER. The CDR3 has 14 residues. With 0 bases removed from V and 6 bases from J, the gap between germline ends came to 11 bases. This CDR3 is CASSQEAGVPEAFF. The CDR3 nucleotides are TGCGCCAGCAGCCAAGAAGCAGGGGTCCCTGAAGCTTTCTTT.

This clone showed up just a few times. A read error may account for a junction end that differs from germline. The CDR3 region is CASSLGSLEGYEQYF. In DNA form, the CDR3 reads TGTGCCAGCAGCCTAGGGTCCCTAGAGGGCTACGAGCAGTACTTC. This chain joins TRBV13 and TRBJ2-7, with D possibly matching TRBD2 (5 bases). The germline V gene encodes CDR1 PRHDT and CDR2 FYEKMQ (reference sequence). This CDR3 contains 15 residues.

This clone has only a few counts. The V call is TRBV11-1, the J call TRBJ1-6, with TRBD1 identical over 7 bases. The V gene's germline CDR1 is SGHAT and CDR2 FQDESV (reference sequence). The CDR3 has 14 residues. V dropped 5 bases and J dropped 5; count of bases not matched to a gene: 3. CDR3 protein: CASSHRGNNSPLHF. CDR3 nucleotide sequence: TGTGCCAGCAGCCACAGGGGCAATAATTCACCCCTCCACTTT.

This chain's CDR3 is CASSLESSYNSPLHF. In DNA form, the CDR3 reads TGTGCCAGCAGCTTGGAGAGCTCCTATAATTCACCCCTCCACTTT. The chain carries TRBV5-6 and TRBJ1-6; D unclear. This CDR3 region has 15 residues. The germline CDR1 and CDR2 sequences are SGHDT and YYEEEE. V dropped 0 bases and J dropped 0 bases, with 4 bases sitting between them.

This rearrangement joins TRBV5-5 to TRBJ1-6; TRBD1 matches at 8 bases. The junction had 7 bases not matched to a gene; V was cut back by 4 bases and J by 4 bases. CDR3 length equals 16 residues. CDR1 is SGHKS, CDR2 YYEKEE, per germline (reference sequence). DNA for the CDR3: TGTGCCAGCAGCACGGGGACAGGACTTTATAATTCACCCCTCCACTTT. This encodes CASSTGTGLYNSPLHF.

This chain connects TRBV18 to TRBJ2-3; 13 bases are a match to TRBD2. The CDR3 runs to 18 residues. CDR1 is KGHSH and CDR2 is LQKENI in the germline V gene. Trimming removed 2 bases from V and 2 bases from J; junction bases left unmatched: 7. For the CDR3, the DNA is TGTGCCAGCTCACCAGAGACTAGCGGGGGGCGATACACAGATACGCAGTATTTT. As protein: CASSPETSGGRYTDTQYF.

The chain joins TRBV7-9 to TRBJ1-1, with D unresolved. V dropped 5 bases and J dropped 5 bases, with 9 bases sitting between them. CDR1 is SEHNR and CDR2 is FQNEAQ in the germline V gene (reference sequence). CDR3 length: 12 amino acids. As DNA, the CDR3 is TGTGCCAGCAGCCTGATGGGAACTGAAGCTTTCTTT. Translating gives CASSLMGTEAFF.

CDR3 in DNA: TGTGCCAGCAGCCAAAACAGGGGGCTCGACGAGCAGTACTTC. Protein: CASSQNRGLDEQYF. V and J are TRBV7-9 and TRBJ2-5; 9 bases align to TRBD1. Gene TRBJ2-7 matches the end of the DNA better, so the J call may be wrong. CDR1 SEHNR and CDR2 FQNEAQ come from the germline V gene (reference sequence). This CDR3 is 14 amino acids long.

The chain joins TRBV19 to TRBJ2-1; 9 nucleotides align to TRBD1. Trimming cost V 7 bases and J 4 bases; bases outside gene matches: 5. This CDR3 region has 14 residues. In germline, CDR1 is LNHDA, CDR2 SQIVND (reference sequence). The CDR3 DNA follows: TGTGCCAGTAACGACAGGGGGAATTACAATGAGCAGTTCTTC. Its protein product is CASNDRGNYNEQFF.

V usage is TRBV27 and J usage is TRBJ1-5; D unresolved. The CDR3 totals 14 residues. The germline V gene encodes CDR1 MNHEY and CDR2 SMNVEV (reference sequence). The V gene lost 8 bases and the J gene lost 2 bases, with 13 bases spanning the gap. The CDR3 sequence is CASPGFFGNQPQHF. The CDR3 bases are TGTGCCAGCCCTGGGTTTTTCGGCAATCAGCCCCAGCATTTT.